The sequence of this T cell receptor (beta chain) was determined in a study of regulatory T cells in long-lasting Graves disease. Specified time point: newly diagnosed GD, antithyroid drugs for less than 3 months. Extracted PBMC RNA gave rise to the TCR library. Sequencing libraries for TCR beta were prepared with iRepertoire HTBI primers and Arm-PCR of CDR3 regions. MiXCR, applied by TCRdb to the multiplex PCR reads, yields one record per CDR3 protein. Among 450,000 to 600,000 distinct CDR3 sequences listed, 15% to 20% were seen once. V dropped 3 bases and J dropped 7; count of bases not matched to a gene: 5. The CDR3 runs to 15 residues. CDR1 and CDR2 from the germline V gene are SGHTA and FQGNSA. This clonotype was seen repeatedly, ten times or more. These same data were also listed under a study on T cells in Graves' hyperthyroidism and ophthalmopathy. This second report adds: Newly diagnosed patients aged 18 to 65 had hyperthyroidism of under 2 months' duration. Patients were excluded because of uncontrolled infection, other autoimmune disease, pregnancy or lactation.

V usage is TRBV7-2 and J usage is TRBJ2-1; 11 bases match TRBD2. The input for sequencing was peripheral blood mononuclear cells (PBMCs), taken at new diagnosis, from a patient treated with antithyroid drugs. The sequence was collected from a man aged 35 to 55 with Graves disease. CDR3 residues: CASSFDSGRVNEQFF. The DNA of the CDR3 is TGTGCCAGCAGCTTCGATAGCGGGAGGGTTAATGAGCAGTTCTTC.